This T cell receptor beta chain stems from a study of CD8 T cells in ankylosing spondylitis. General study points: A TCR beta motif of eight or nine highly homologous variants seemed to mark ankylosing spondylitis blood. It was reported that disease-linked clones were significantly enriched in matched ankylosing spondylitis synovial fluid. Disease-associated clonotypes exhibited CD8+ identity and were relatively infrequent in peripheral blood.

CDR3 length: 14 residues. Looked up from germline, CDR1 is MNHEY and CDR2 is SMNVEV (reference sequence). The germline V and J ends were trimmed by 5 bases and 3 bases, with 11 bases remaining between them. TCRdb processed the 5' RACE reads anew with MiXCR; each CDR3 protein has one entry. Among around 150,000 distinct CDR3 sequences listed, under 55% were seen once. On this clonotype itself: What it recognizes is unknown.

This chain links TRBV27 with TRBJ2-1; either TRBD1 or TRBD2 may fit D (7 bases each). The sequenced material came from synovial fluid, either unsorted or a sorted T cell fraction (not recorded which). The sequence derives from a male donor with ankylosing spondylitis. The CDR3 spells CASSDRDYYNEQFF. The CDR3 DNA is TGTGCCAGCAGTGACAGGGACTACTACAATGAGCAGTTCTTC.